This T cell receptor beta chain appears in the sequencing data of a study of T-cell reconstitution after alpha-beta-depleted transplantation in children. The library targeted TCRbeta and was prepared with unique molecular identifiers. MiXCR was run by TCRdb on the PCR reads, yielding one entry per CDR3 protein. The sample lists 600,000 to 700,000 distinct CDR3 sequences, around a sixth occurring once. This clonotype was seen many times. CDR3 size: 15 residues. Trimming removed 4 bases at V and 2 bases at J, with 11 bases between. Germline V lookup: CDR1 SNHLY, CDR2 FYNNEI. This material consisted of PBMCs from the stem cell graft donor, taken from the stem cell graft. The V and J genes are TRBV2 and TRBJ2-2; D remains unclear. The TCR originated in a human donor who donated a stem cell graft to a child with acute myeloid leukemia. CDR3 sequence: CASSVSRLNTGELFF. DNA for the CDR3: TGTGCCAGCAGTGTTTCCAGGTTAAACACCGGGGAGCTGTTTTTT. Drawing the rest from reference TRBV2 and TRBJ2-2, the complete variable domain is EPEVTQTPSHQVTQMGQEVILRCVPISNHLYFYWYRQILGQKVEFLVSFYNNEISEKSEIFDDQFSVERPDGSNFTLKIRSTKLEDSAMYFCASSVSRLNTGELFFGEGSRLTVL.